This TCR beta chain was captured by sequencing in a study of T cell changes during pregnancy in multiple sclerosis. The data were produced by immunoSEQ multiplex PCR, yet TCRdb's version contains in-frame clones alone and is incomplete. The repertoire includes over 45,000 clones, more than 80% of them detected once, and roughly 0.54% sits in the top ten. The CDR3 is 18 amino acids. The germline V gene has CDR1 KGHSH and CDR2 LQKENI. Trimming removed 0 bases from V and 1 base from J; junction bases left unmatched: 3. This clonotype was sampled from a female donor with multiple sclerosis, enrolled in a pregnancy study. This chain joins TRBV18 and TRBJ2-4; 13 bases map to TRBD2. The sequencing here drew on CD4+ T cells from peripheral blood mononuclear cells, taken in the first trimester of pregnancy. The CDR3 region is CASSPPRTSGSAKNIQYF. CDR3 DNA sequence: TGTGCCAGCTCACCACCCCGGACTAGCGGGAGCGCCAAAAACATTCAGTACTTC.